This entry features one T cell receptor (beta chain) sequence. This record belongs to a study of blood T cell repertoires in COVID-19. Overall study context: Specimens from acute and convalescent COVID-19 originated in the United States, Italy and Spain. Nucleic acid was either cDNA or gDNA, and it came from T cells, B-cell-depleted T cells, or PBMCs.

The CDR3 is made up of 16 amino acids. The germline gives CDR1 PRHDT, CDR2 FYEKMQ (reference sequence). Trimming at V came to 3 bases and at J to 4 bases, leaving 8 bases not matched to a gene. Study processing details: Scientists estimated how many nucleated cells there were by amplifying reference gene primers. TCRdb's table, derived via immunoSEQ multiplex PCR, lists solely in-frame clones and lacks some. That table is the source of V, J and clone size, and D and trimming were worked out from the DNA. Of roughly 700,000 clones listed, approximately 90% are singletons. The specimen was peripheral blood. This rearrangement joins TRBV13 to TRBJ2-3; 9 nucleotides line up with TRBD2. This clonotype was sampled from a woman aged 18 to 35 with acute or convalescent COVID-19. In nucleotides, the CDR3 is TGTGCCAGCAGCTTCCCGACTAGCGGTGTTGCAGATACGCAGTATTTT. Its translation is CASSFPTSGVADTQYF.